A selection of T cell receptor beta chains follows, all from one sample in a study of T-cell memory formation after mild COVID-19. TCRdb recomputed calls from the 5' RACE reads with MiXCR, one row per CDR3 protein. The table includes 49,000 or so distinct CDR3 sequences, 7% to 8% detected once. Source material: PBMCs or a T cell subset sorted from them (not recorded which). The receptors derive from a man aged 18 to 29 who had mild COVID-19 (a few samples of this study predate the infection). Cell type and time point are not known. Each CDR3 is given with its conserved first and last residue. D genes are given only for firm matches. Part of the rows lack a size; the others show once, few, many or a class for expanded clones.

D gene	V gene	clone size	J gene	CDR3 protein	CDR3 DNA
TRBD1	TRBV7-2	few	TRBJ1-2	CASSRDRVRGVRGYTF	TGTGCCAGCAGCCGAGACAGGGTCCGCGGGGTCCGTGGCTACACCTTC
NA	TRBV5-1	NA	TRBJ2-5	CASSLGSPTGAGETQYF	TGCGCCAGCAGCTTGGGGTCCCCAACGGGGGCTGGGGAGACCCAGTACTTC
NA	TRBV5-5	many	TRBJ1-2	CASSLATSDYGYTF	TGTGCCAGCAGCTTGGCTACCAGTGACTATGGCTACACCTTC
NA	TRBV20-1	NA	TRBJ1-1	CSARDRRGLPEAFF	TGCAGTGCTAGAGATCGACGGGGGCTCCCTGAAGCTTTCTTT
NA	TRBV7-9	NA	TRBJ2-3	CASSFTSRLDTQYF	TGTGCCAGCAGCTTTACATCTAGGTTGGATACGCAGTATTTT
NA	TRBV14	many	TRBJ2-1	CASSSGAFRNEQFF	TGTGCCAGCAGCTCCGGGGCGTTTCGGAATGAGCAGTTCTTC
TRBD1	TRBV7-2	few	TRBJ1-2	CASGFTRDRGRNYGYTF	TGTGCCAGCGGCTTTACCAGGGACAGGGGGCGAAACTATGGCTACACCTTC
NA	TRBV20-1	few	TRBJ1-5	CSATSYSGRSNQPQHF	TGCAGTGCTACCTCGTACTCAGGCAGGAGCAATCAGCCCCAGCATTTT
TRBD1	TRBV12-3/TRBV12-4	many	TRBJ1-1	CASTRGGTGAMNTEAFF	TGTGCCAGCACCCGAGGGGGGACAGGGGCGATGAACACTGAAGCTTTCTTT
NA	TRBV5-5	NA	TRBJ2-3	CASSFREDTQYF	TGTGCCAGCAGCTTTCGGGAAGATACGCAGTATTTT
NA	TRBV6-5	few	TRBJ2-3	CASGGSTDTQYF	TGTGCCAGCGGGGGCTCTACAGATACGCAGTATTTT
TRBD1	TRBV5-1	many	TRBJ2-3	CASSPGTGAPDTQYF	TGCGCCAGCAGCCCGGGGACAGGGGCACCAGATACGCAGTATTTT
NA	TRBV7-2	many	TRBJ2-7	CASSLSRGNYEQYF	TGTGCCAGCAGCTTATCCAGGGGCAACTACGAGCAGTACTTC
NA	TRBV4-2	few	TRBJ1-5	CASSQESNQPQHF	TGTGCCAGCAGCCAAGAGTCCAATCAGCCCCAGCATTTT
TRBD2	TRBV5-4	few	TRBJ2-3	CASSSGTSGGGYTQYF	TGTGCCAGCAGCTCCGGGACTAGCGGGGGGGGGTATACGCAGTATTTT
TRBD1	TRBV10-2	many	TRBJ1-3	CASTDRAGNTIYF	TGCGCCAGCACTGACAGGGCTGGAAACACCATATATTTT
NA	TRBV5-1	NA	TRBJ2-2	CASSLTSSGNTGELFF	TGCGCCAGCAGCCTTACTAGCAGTGGCAACACCGGGGAGCTGTTTTTT
NA	TRBV12-3/TRBV12-4	NA	TRBJ1-5	CASSLAAGPQHF	TGTGCCAGCAGTTTAGCGGCCGGGCCCCAGCATTTT
NA	TRBV7-8	many	TRBJ2-7	CASSANPGLEQYF	TGTGCCAGCAGCGCCAACCCAGGGCTCGAGCAGTACTTC
NA	TRBV7-2	NA	TRBJ1-2	CASRRDSLLYGYTF	TGTGCCAGCAGACGCGACAGTTTACTCTATGGCTACACCTTC
NA	TRBV7-2	few	TRBJ2-3	CASSLAQRTDTQYF	TGTGCCAGCAGCTTAGCGCAACGCACAGATACGCAGTATTTT
NA	TRBV11-1	NA	TRBJ2-7	CASSFRGGIYEQYF	TGTGCCAGCAGCTTCCGCGGGGGCATCTACGAGCAGTACTTC
TRBD1	TRBV3-1	few	TRBJ1-3	CASLDRASGNTIYF	TGTGCCAGCCTTGACAGGGCGTCTGGAAACACCATATATTTT
TRBD2	TRBV12-3/TRBV12-4	NA	TRBJ2-1	CASSPAGGSYNEQFF	TGTGCCAGCAGCCCAGCGGGGGGCTCCTACAATGAGCAGTTCTTC
NA	TRBV7-2	few	TRBJ1-5	CASSLMSDQPQHF	TGTGCCAGCAGCTTAATGTCGGATCAGCCCCAGCATTTT
NA	TRBV7-9	NA	TRBJ2-3	CASSFGVPGTDTQYF	TGTGCCAGCAGCTTTGGGGTTCCAGGCACAGATACGCAGTATTTT
NA	TRBV7-2	many	TRBJ2-3	CASSLRQSTGTQYF	TGTGCCAGCAGCTTAAGACAAAGCACTGGTACGCAGTATTTT
TRBD2	TRBV7-3	NA	TRBJ2-3	CASSLSGGGVADTQYF	TGTGCCAGCAGCTTATCGGGCGGGGGGGTCGCAGATACGCAGTATTTT
NA	TRBV5-1	few	TRBJ2-2	CASSPNTRITGELFF	TGCGCCAGCAGCCCGAATACGAGGATTACCGGGGAGCTGTTTTTT
NA	TRBV12-3/TRBV12-4	medium-sized	TRBJ2-5	CASSFGRQETQYF	TGTGCCAGCAGTTTTGGCAGACAAGAGACCCAGTACTTC
TRBD1	TRBV5-6	few	TRBJ2-5	CASSAGQGRLETQYF	TGTGCCAGCAGCGCGGGACAGGGGAGATTGGAGACCCAGTACTTC